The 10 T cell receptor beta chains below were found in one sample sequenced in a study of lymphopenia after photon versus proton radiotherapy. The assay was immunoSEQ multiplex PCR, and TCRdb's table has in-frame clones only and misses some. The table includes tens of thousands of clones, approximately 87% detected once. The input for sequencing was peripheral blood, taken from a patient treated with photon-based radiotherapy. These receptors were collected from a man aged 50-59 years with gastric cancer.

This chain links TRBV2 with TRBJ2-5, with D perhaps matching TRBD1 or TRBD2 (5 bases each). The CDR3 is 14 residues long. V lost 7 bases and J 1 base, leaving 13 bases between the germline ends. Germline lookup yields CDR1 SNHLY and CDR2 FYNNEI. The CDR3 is CASTLRDLQETQYF. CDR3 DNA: TGTGCCAGCACTCTGAGGGACCTCCAAGAGACCCAGTACTTC. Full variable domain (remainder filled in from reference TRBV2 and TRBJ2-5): EPEVTQTPSHQVTQMGQEVILRCVPISNHLYFYWYRQILGQKVEFLVSFYNNEISEKSEIFDDQFSVERPDGSNFTLKIRSTKLEDSAMYFCASTLRDLQETQYFGPGTRLLVL.

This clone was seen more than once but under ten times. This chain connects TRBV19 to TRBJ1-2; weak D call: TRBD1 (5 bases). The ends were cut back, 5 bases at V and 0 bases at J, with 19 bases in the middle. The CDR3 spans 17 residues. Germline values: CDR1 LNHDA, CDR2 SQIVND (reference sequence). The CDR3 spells CASSLPGTADANYGYTF. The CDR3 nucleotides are TGTGCCAGTAGTCTTCCCGGGACTGCTGACGCTAACTATGGCTACACCTTC.

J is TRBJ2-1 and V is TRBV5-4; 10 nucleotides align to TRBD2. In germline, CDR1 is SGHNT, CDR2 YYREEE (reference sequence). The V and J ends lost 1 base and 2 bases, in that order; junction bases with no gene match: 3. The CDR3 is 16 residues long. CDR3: CASSLSTSGAYNEQFF. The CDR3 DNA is TGTGCCAGCAGCTTGTCAACTAGCGGGGCCTACAATGAGCAGTTCTTC. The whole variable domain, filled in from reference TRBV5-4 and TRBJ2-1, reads ETGVTQSPTHLIKTRGQQVTLRCSSQSGHNTVSWYQQALGQGPQFIFQYYREEENGRGNFPPRFSGLQFPNYSSELNVNALELDDSALYLCASSLSTSGAYNEQFFGPGTRLTVL.

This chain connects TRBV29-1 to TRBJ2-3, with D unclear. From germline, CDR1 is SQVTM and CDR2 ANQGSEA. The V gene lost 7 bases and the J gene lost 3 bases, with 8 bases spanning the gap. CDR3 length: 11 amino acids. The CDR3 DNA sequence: TGCAGCGGCATTTTAACAGATACGCAGTATTTT. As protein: CSGILTDTQYF.

CDR3 region: CASSGGTSRIREQFF. DNA of the CDR3: TGTGCCAGCAGTGGGGGGACTAGCCGAATCAGGGAGCAGTTCTTC. The chain recombines TRBV6-5 with TRBJ2-1, with 9 bases matching TRBD2. Germline V gives CDR1 MNHEY, CDR2 SVGAGI. The CDR3 contains 15 residues. After removal of 5 bases from V and 10 bases from J, the junction contained 12 bases not matched to a gene.

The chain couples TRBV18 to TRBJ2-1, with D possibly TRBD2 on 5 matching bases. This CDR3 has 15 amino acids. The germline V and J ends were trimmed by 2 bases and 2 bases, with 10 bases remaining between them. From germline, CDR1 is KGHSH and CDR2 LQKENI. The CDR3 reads CASSPGLTTYNEQFF. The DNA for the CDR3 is TGTGCCAGCTCACCAGGGCTGACTACCTACAATGAGCAGTTCTTC.

Written as DNA, the CDR3 is TGTGCCAGCTCACCACCGGGGCGTAATGGCTACACCTTC. It translates to CASSPPGRNGYTF. This chain links TRBV18 with TRBJ1-2; D may be TRBD1 (5 bases). Trimming pared 0 bases from V and 6 bases from J, leaving 8 bases between. CDR3 size: 13 residues. Germline CDR1 and CDR2: KGHSH and LQKENI.

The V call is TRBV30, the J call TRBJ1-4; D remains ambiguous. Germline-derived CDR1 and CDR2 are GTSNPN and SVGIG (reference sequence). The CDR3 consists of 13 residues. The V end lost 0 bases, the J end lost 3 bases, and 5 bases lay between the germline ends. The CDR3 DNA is TGTGCCTGGAGTGTTAGTCCTAATGAAAAACTGTTTTTT. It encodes CAWSVSPNEKLFF. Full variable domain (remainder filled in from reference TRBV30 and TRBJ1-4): SQTIHQWPATLVQPVGSPLSLECTVEGTSNPNLYWYRQAAGRGLQLLFYSVGIGQISSEVPQNLSASRPQDRQFILSSKKLLLSDSGFYLCAWSVSPNEKLFFGSGTQLSVL.

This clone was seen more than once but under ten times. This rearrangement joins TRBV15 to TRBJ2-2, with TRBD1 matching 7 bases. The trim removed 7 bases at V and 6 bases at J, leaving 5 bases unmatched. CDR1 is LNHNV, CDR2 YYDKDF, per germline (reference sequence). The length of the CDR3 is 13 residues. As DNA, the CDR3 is TGTGCCACCACACAGGGGTATTCCGGGGAGCTGTTTTTT. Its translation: CATTQGYSGELFF.

DNA of the CDR3: TGTGCCAGCAGTTCGTACAGGGTTTTGGGCGGGGAGCTGTTTTTT. Amino acid sequence: CASSSYRVLGGELFF. The chain recombines TRBV28 with TRBJ2-2, with D perhaps matching TRBD1 (6 bases). This CDR3 spans 15 amino acids. The germline V gene has CDR1 MDHEN and CDR2 SYDVKM. Trimming pared 4 bases from V and 7 bases from J, leaving 16 bases between. Full variable domain (outside the CDR3, taken from reference TRBV28 and TRBJ2-2): DVKVTQSSRYLVKRTGEKVFLECVQDMDHENMFWYRQDPGLGLRLIYFSYDVKMKEKGDIPEGYSVSREKKERFSLILESASTNQTSMYLCASSSYRVLGGELFFGEGSRLTVL.